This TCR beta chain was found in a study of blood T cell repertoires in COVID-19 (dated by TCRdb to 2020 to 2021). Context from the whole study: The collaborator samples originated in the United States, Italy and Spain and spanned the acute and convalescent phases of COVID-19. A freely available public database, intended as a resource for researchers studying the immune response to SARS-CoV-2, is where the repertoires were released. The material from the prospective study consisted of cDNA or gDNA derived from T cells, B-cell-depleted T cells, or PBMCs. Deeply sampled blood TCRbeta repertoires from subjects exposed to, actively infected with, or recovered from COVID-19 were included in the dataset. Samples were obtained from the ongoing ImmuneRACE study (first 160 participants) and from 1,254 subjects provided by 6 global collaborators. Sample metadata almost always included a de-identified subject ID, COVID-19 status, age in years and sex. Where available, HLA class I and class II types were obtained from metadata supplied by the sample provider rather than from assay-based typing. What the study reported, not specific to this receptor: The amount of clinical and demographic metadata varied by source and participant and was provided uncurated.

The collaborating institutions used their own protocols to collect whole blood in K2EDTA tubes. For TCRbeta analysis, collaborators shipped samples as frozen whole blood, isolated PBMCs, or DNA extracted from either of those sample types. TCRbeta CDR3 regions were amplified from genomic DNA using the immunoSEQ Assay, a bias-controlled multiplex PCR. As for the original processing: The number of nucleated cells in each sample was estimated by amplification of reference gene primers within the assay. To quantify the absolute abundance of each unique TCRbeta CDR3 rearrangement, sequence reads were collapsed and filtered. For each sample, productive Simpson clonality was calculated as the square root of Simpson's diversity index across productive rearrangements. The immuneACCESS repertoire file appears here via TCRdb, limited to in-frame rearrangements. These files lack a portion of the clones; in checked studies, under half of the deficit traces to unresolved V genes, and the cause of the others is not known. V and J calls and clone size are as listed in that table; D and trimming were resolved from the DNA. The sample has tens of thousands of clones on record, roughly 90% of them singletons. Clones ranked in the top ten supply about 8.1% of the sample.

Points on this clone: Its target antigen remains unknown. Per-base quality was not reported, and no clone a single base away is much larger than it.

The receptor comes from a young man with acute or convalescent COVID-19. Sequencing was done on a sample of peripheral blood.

The CDR3 sequence is CASSKGGRATTDTQYF. The nucleotide sequence reads as follows: TGTGCCAGCAGCAAAGGCGGGAGGGCAACCACAGATACGCAGTATTTT. This receptor chain uses TRBV21-1 and TRBJ2-3; the DNA was not compared with TRBD2, the D call given in the table. TRBV21-1 is given as a pseudogene. The CDR3, from cysteine to phenylalanine, totals 16 residues. Kept here is only the CDR3 DNA, which spans 48 bases and is read in frame from base 1.